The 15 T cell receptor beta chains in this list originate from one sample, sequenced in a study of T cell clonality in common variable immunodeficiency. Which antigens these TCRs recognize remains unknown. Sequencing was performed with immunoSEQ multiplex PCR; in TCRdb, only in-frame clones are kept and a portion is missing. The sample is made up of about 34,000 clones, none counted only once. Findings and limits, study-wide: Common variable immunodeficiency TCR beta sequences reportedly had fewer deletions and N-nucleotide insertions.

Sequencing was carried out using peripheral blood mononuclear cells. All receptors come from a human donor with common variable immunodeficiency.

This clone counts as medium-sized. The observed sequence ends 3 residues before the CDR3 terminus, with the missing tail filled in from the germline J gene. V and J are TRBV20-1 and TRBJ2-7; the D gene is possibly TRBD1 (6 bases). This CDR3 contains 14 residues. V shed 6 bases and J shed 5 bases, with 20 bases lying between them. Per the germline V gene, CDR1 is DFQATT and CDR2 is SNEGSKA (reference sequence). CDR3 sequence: CSAVLPGQEDEQYF. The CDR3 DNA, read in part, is TGCAGTGCGGTGTTACCGGGACAAGAGGACGAG.

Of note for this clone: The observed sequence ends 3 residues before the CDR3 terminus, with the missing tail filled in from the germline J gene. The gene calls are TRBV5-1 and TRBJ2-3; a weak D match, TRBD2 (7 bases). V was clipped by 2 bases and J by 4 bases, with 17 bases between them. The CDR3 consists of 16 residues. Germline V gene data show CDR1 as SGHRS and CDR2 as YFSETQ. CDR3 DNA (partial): TGCGCCAGCAGCTTTACGGGGGGCAGTAGGGCAGATACG. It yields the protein CASSFTGGSRADT. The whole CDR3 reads CASSFTGGSRADTQYF.

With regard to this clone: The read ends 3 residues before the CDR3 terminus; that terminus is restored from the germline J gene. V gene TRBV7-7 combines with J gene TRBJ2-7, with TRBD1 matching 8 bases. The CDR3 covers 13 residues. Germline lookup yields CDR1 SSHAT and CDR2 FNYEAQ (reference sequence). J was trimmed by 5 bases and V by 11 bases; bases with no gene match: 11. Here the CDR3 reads CAGKTGTGNEQYF. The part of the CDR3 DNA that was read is TGTGCCGGCAAGACCGGGACAGGCAACGAG.

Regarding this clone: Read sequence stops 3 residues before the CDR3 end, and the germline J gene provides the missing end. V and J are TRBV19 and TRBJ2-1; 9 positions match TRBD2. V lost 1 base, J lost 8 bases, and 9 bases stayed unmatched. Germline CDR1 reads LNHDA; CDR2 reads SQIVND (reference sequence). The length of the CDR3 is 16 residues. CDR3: CASSIVGAGGVDEQFF. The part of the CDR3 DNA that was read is TGTGCCAGTAGTATAGTCGGAGCGGGAGGAGTCGATGAG.

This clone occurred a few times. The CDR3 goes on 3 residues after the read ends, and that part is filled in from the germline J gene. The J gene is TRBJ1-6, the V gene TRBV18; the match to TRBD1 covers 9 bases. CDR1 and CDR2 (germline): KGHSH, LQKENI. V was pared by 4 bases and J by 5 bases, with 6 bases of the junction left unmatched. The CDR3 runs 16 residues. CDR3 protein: CASSRGTGSNNSPLHF. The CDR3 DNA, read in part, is TGTGCCAGCTCACGAGGGACAGGGTCCAATAATTCACCC.

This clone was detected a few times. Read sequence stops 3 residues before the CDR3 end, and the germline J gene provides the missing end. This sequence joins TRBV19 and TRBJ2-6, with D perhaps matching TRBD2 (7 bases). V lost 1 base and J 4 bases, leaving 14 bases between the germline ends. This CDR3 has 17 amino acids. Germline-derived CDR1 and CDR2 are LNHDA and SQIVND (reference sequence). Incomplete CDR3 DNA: TGTGCCAGTAGTATAGCGGGGGGCTCGTGGGGGGCCAACGTC. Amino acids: CASSIAGGSWGANV. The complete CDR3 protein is CASSIAGGSWGANVLTF.

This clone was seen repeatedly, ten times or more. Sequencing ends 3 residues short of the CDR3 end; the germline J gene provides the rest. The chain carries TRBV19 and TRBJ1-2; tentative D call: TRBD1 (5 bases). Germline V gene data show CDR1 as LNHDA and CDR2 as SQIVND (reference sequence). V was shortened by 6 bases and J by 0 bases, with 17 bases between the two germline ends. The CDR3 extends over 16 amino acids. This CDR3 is CASRAAGLGANYGYTF. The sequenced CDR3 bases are TGTGCCAGTAGGGCGGCAGGGCTGGGAGCTAACTATGGC.

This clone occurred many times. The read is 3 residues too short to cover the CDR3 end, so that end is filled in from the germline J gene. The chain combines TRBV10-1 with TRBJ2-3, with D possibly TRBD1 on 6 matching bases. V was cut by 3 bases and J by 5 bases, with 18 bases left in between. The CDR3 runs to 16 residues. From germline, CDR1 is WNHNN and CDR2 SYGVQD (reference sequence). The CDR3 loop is CASSDNGQTTRDTQYF. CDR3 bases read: TGCGCCAGCAGTGATAATGGACAGACAACCCGAGATACG.

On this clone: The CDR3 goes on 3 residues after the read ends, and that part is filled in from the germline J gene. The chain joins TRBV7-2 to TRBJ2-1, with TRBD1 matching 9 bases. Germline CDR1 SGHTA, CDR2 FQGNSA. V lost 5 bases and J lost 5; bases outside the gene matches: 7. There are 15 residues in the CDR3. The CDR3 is CASSPPGQGNNEQFF. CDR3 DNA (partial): TGTGCCAGCAGCCCGCCGGGACAGGGAAACAATGAG.

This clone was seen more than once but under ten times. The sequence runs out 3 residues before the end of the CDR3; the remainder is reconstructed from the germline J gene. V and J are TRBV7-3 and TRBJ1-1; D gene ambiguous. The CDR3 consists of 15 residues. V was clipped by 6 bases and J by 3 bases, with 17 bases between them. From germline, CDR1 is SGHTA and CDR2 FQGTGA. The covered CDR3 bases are TGTGCCAGCAGTCAGACTAAGAGCGGGGACACTGAA. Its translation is CASSQTKSGDTE. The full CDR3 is CASSQTKSGDTEAFF. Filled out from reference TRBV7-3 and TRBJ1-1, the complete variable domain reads GAGVSQTPSNKVTEKGKYVELRCDPISGHTALYWYRQSLGQGPEFLIYFQGTGAADDSGLPNDRFFAVRPEGSVSTLKIQRTERGDSAVYLCASSQTKSGDTEAFFGQGTRLTVV.

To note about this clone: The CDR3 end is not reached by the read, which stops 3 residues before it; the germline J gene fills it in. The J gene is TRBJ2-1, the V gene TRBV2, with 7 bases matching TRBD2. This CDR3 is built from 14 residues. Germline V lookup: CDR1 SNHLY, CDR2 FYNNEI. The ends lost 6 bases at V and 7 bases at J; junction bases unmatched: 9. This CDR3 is CASRALATINEQFF. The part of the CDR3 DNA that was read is TGTGCCAGCAGAGCACTAGCGACGATAAATGAG.

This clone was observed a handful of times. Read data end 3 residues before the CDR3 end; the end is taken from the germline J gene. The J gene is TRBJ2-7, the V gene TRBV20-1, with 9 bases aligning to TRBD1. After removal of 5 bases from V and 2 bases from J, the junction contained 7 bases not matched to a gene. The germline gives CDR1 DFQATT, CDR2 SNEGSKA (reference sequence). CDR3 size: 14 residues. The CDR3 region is CSAGSGTGPYEQYF. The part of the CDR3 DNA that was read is TGCAGTGCTGGATCCGGGACAGGGCCCTACGAG.

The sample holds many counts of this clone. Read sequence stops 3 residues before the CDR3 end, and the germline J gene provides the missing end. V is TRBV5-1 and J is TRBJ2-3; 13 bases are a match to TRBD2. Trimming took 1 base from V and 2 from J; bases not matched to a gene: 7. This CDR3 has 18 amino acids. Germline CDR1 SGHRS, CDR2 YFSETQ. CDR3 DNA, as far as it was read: TGCGCCAGCAGCTTGCTACTAGCGGGAGGGCCTTTCACAGATACG. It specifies CASSLLLAGGPFTDT. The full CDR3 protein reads CASSLLLAGGPFTDTQYF.

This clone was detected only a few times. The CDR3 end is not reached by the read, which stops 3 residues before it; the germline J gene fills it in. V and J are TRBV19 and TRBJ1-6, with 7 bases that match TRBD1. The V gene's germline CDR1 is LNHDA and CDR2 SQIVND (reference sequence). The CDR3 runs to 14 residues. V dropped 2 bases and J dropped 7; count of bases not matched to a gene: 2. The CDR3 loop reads CASSIPGQNSPLHF. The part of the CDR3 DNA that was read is TGTGCCAGTAGTATACCGGGACAGAATTCACCC.

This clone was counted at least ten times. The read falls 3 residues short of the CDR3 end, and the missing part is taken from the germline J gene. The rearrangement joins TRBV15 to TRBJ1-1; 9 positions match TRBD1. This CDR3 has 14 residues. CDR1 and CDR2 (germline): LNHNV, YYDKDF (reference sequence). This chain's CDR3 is CATSRVDRGSEAFF. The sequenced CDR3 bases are TGTGCCACCAGCAGAGTGGACAGGGGTTCGGAA. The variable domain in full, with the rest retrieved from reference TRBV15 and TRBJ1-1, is DAMVIQNPRYQVTQFGKPVTLSCSQTLNHNVMYWYQQKSSQAPKLLFHYYDKDFNNEADTPDNFQSRRPNTSFCFLDIRSPGLGDTAMYLCATSRVDRGSEAFFGQGTRLTVV.